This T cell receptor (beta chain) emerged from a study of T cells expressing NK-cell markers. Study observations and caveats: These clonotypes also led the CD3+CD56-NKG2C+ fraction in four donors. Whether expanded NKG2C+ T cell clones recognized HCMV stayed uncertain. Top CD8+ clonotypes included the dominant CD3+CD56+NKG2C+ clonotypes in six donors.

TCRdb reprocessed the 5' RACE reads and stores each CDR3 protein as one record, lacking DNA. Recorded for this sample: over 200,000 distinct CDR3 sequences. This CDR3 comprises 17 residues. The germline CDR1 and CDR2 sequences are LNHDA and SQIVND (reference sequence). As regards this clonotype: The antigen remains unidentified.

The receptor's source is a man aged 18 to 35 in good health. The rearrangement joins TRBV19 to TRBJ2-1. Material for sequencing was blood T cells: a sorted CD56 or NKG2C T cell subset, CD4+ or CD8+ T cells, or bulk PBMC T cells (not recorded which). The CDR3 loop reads CASSIVWRRKNYNEQFF.